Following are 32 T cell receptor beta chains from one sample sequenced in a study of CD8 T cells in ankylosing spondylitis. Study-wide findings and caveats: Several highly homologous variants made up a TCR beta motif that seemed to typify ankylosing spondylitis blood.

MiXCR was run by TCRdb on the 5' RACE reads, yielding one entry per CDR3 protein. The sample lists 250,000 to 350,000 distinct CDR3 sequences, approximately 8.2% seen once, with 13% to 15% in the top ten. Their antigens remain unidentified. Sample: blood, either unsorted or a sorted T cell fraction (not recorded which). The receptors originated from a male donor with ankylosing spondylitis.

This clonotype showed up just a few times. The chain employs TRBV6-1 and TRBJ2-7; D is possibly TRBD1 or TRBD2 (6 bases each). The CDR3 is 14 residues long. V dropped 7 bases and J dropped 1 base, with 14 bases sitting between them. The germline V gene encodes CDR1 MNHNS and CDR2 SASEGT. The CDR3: CASTRGQGSYEQYF. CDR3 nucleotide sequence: TGTGCCAGCACTCGGGGGCAGGGGTCCTACGAGCAGTACTTC.

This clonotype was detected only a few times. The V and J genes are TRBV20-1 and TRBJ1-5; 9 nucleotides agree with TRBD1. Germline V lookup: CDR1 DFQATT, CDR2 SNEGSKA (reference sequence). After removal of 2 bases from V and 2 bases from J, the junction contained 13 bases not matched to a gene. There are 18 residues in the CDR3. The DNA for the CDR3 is TGCAGTGCTAGACGCCGGGACAGGGATCCTCTTCGCAATCAGCCCCAGCATTTT. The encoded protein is CSARRRDRDPLRNQPQHF.

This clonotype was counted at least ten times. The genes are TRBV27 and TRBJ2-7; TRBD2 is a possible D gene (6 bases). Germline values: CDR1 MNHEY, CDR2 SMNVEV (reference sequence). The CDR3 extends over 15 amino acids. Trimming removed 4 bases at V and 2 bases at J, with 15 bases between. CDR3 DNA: TGTGCCAGCAGTTCCCCCTTGGACTACCCCTACGAGCAGTACTTC. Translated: CASSSPLDYPYEQYF.

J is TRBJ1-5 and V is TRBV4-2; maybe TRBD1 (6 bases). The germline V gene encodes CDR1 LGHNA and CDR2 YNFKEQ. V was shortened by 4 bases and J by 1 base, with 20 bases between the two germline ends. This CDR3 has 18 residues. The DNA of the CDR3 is TGTGCCAGCAGCCGCAATCCACAGGGAATAACGAGCAATCAGCCCCAGCATTTT. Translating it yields CASSRNPQGITSNQPQHF.

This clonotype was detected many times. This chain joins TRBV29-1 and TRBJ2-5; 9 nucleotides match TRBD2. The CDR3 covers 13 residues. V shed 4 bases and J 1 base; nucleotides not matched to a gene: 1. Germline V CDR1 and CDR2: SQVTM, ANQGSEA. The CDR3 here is CSVVREGQETQYF. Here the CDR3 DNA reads TGCAGCGTTGTGCGGGAGGGCCAAGAGACCCAGTACTTC.

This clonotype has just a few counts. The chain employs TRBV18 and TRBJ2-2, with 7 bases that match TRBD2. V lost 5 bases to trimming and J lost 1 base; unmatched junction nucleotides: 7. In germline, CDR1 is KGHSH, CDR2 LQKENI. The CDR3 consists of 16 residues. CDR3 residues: CASSRASGMNTGELFF. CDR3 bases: TGTGCCAGCTCAAGAGCCAGCGGGATGAACACCGGGGAGCTGTTTTTT.

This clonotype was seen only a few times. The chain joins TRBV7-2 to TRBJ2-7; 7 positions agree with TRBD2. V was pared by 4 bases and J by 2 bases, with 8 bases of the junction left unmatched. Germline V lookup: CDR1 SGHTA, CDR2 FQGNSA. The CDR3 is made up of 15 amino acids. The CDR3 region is CASSSVGGRAYEQYF. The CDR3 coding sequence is TGTGCCAGCAGCTCGGTTGGTGGGAGGGCCTACGAGCAGTACTTC.

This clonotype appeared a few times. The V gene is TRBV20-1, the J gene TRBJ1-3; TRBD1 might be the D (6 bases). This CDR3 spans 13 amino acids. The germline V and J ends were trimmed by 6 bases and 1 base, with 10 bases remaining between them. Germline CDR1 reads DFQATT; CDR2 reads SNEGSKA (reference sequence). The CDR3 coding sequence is TGCAGTGCCACCACAGGGTCTGGAAACACCATATATTTT. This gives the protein CSATTGSGNTIYF.

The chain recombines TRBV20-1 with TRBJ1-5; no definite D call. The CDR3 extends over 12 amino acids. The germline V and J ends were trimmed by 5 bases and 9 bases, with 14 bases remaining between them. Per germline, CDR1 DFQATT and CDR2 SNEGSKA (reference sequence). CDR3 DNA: TGCAGTGCTGGACCTTCCGCTCTGCCCCAGCATTTT. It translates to CSAGPSALPQHF.

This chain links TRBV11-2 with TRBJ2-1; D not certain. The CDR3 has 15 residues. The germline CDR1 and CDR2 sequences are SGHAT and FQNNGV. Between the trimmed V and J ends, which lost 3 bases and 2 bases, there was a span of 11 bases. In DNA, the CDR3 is TGTGCCAGCAGCTTCCCCCTTAGGACCTACAATGAGCAGTTCTTC. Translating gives CASSFPLRTYNEQFF. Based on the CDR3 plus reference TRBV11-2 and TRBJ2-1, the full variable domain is EAGVAQSPRYKIIEKRQSVAFWCNPISGHATLYWYQQILGQGPKLLIQFQNNGVVDDSQLPKDRFSAERLKGVDSTLKIQPAKLEDSAVYLCASSFPLRTYNEQFFGPGTRLTVL.

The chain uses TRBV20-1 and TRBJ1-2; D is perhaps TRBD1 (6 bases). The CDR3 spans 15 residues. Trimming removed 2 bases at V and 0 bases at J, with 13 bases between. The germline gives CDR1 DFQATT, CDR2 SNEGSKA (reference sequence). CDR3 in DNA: TGCAGTGCTAGATCCGGACAGCTAGCTAACTATGGCTACACCTTC. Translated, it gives CSARSGQLANYGYTF.

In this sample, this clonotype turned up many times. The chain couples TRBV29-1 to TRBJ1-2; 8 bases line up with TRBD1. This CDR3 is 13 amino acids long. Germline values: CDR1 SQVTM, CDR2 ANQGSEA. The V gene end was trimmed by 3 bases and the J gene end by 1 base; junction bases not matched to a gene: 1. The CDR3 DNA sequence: TGCAGCGTTGACAGGGGGCTTAACTATGGCTACACCTTC. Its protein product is CSVDRGLNYGYTF.

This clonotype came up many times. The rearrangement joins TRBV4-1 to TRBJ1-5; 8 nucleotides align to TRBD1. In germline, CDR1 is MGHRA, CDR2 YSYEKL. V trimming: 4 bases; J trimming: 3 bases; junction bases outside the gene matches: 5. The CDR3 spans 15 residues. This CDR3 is CASSLPDRDNQPQHF. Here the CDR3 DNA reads TGCGCCAGCAGCCTACCGGACAGGGACAATCAGCCCCAGCATTTT.

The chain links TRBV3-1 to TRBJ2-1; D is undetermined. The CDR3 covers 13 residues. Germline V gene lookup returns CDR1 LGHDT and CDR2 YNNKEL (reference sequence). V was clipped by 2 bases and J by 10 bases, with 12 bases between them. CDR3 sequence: CASSQYLLLEQFF. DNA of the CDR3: TGTGCCAGCAGCCAATATCTTCTATTAGAGCAGTTCTTC.

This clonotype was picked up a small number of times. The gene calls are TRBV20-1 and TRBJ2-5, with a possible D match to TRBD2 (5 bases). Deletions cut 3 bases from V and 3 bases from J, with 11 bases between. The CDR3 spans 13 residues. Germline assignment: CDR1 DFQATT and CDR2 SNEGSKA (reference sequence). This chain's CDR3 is CSARRVLKETQYF. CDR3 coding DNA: TGCAGTGCTAGGAGGGTCCTTAAAGAGACCCAGTACTTC.

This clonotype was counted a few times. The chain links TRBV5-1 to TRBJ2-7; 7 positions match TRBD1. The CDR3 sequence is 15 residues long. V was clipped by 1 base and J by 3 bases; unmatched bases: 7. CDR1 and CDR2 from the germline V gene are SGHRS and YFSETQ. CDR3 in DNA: TGCGCCAGCAGCTTGCTACAGGGGAGTAACTACGAGCAGTACTTC. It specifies CASSLLQGSNYEQYF.

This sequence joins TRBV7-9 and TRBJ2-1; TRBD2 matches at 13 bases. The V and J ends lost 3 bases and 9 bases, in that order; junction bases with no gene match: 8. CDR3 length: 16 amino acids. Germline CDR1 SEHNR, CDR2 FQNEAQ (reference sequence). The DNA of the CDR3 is TGTGCCAGCAGCTTCTACCGGACTAGCGGGAGTGGTGAGCAGTTCTTC. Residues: CASSFYRTSGSGEQFF.

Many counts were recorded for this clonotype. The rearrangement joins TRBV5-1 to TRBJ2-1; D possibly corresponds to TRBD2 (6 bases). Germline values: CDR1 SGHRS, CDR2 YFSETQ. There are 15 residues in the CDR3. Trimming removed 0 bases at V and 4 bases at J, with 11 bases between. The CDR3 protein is CASSLVAELYNEQFF. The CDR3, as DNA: TGCGCCAGCAGCTTGGTAGCGGAACTTTACAATGAGCAGTTCTTC.

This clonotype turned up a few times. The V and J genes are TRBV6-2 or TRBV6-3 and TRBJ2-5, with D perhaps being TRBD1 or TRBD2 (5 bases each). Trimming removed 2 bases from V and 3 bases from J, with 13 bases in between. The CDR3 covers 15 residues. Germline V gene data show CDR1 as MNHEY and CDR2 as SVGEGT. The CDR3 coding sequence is TGTGCCAGCAGTTACGCTACCGGGACCGAAGAGACCCAGTACTTC. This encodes CASSYATGTEETQYF.

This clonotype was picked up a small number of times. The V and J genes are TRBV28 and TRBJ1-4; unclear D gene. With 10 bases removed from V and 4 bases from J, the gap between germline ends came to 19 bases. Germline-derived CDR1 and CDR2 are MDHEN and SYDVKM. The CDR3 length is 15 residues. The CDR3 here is CATNDSPRGNEKLFF. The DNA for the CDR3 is TGTGCCACGAATGACTCGCCGCGGGGTAATGAAAAACTGTTTTTT.

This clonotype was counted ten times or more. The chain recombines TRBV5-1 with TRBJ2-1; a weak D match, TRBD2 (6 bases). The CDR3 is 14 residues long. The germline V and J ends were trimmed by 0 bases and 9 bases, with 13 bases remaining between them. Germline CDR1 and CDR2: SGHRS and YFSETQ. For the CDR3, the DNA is TGCGCCAGCAGCTTGGGACTAGTTATAGGTGAGCAGTTCTTC. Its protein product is CASSLGLVIGEQFF.

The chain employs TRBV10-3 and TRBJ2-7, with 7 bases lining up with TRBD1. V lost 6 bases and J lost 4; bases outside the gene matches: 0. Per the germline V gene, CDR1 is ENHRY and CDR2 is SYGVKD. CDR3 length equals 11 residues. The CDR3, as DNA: TGTGCCATCAGGACAGGGTACGAGCAGTACTTC. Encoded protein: CAIRTGYEQYF.

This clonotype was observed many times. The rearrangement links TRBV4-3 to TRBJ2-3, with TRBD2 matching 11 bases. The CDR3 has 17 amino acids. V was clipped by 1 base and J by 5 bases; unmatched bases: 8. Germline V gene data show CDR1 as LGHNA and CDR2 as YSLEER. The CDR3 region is CASSQGPGLADRDTQYF. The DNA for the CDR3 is TGCGCCAGCAGCCAAGGGCCGGGACTAGCGGACCGAGATACGCAGTATTTT.

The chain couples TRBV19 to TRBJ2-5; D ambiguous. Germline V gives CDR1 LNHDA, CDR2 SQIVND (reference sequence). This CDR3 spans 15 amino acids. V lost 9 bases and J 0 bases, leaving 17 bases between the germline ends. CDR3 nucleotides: TGTGCCAGCTCAGGTAGCAGGCAGTACCAAGAGACCCAGTACTTC. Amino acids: CASSGSRQYQETQYF.

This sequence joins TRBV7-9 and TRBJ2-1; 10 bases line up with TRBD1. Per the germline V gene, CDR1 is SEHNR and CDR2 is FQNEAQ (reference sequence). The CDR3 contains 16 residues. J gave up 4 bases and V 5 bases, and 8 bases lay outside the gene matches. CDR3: CASSIPGQGRYNEQFF. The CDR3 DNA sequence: TGTGCCAGCAGCATCCCGGGACAGGGGCGGTACAATGAGCAGTTCTTC.

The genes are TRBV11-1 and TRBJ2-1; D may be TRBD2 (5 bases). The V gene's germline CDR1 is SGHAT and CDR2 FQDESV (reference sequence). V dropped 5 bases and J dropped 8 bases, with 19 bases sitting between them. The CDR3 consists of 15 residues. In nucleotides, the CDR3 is TGTGCCAGCAGCCTACTACGGGGAAATGGCTATGAGCAGTTCTTC. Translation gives CASSLLRGNGYEQFF.

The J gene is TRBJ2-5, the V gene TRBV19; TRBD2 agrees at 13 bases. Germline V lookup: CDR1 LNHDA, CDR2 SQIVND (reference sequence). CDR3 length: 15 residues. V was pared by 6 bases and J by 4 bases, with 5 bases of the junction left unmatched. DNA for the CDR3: TGTGCCAGTAGCGGACTAGCGGGAGCTGGAGAGACCCAGTACTTC. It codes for CASSGLAGAGETQYF. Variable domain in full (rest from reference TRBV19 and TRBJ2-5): DGGITQSPKYLFRKEGQNVTLSCEQNLNHDAMYWYRQDPGQGLRLIYYSQIVNDFQKGDIAEGYSVSREKKESFPLTVTSAQKNPTAFYLCASSGLAGAGETQYFGPGTRLLVL.

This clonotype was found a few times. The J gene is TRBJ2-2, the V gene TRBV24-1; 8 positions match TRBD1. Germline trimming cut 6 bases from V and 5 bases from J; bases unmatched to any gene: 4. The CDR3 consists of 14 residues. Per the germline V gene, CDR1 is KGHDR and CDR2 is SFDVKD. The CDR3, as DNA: TGTGCCACCAGTCCCCAGGGGGCGACCGGGGAGCTGTTTTTT. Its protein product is CATSPQGATGELFF.

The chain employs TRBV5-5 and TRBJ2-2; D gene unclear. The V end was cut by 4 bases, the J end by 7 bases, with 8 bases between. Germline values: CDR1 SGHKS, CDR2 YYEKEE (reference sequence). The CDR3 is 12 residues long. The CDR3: CASSPSLGELFF. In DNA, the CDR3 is TGTGCCAGCAGCCCGTCGCTCGGGGAGCTGTTTTTT.

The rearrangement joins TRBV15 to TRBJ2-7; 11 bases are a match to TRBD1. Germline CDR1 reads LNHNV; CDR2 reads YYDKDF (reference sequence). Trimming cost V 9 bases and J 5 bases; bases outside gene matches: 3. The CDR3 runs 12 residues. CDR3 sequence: CATGDRGNEQYF. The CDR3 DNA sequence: TGTGCCACAGGGGACAGGGGGAACGAGCAGTACTTC.

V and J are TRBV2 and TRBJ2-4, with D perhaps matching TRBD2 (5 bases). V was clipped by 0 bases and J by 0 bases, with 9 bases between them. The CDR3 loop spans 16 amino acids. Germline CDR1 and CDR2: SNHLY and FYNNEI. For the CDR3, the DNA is TGTGCCAGCAGTGAAGCGCGTGGACTAGCCAAAAACATTCAGTACTTC. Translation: CASSEARGLAKNIQYF.

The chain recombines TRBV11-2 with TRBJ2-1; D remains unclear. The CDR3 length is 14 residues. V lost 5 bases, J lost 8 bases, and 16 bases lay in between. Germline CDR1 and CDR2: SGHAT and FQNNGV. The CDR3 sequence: CASSPNRVEDEQFF. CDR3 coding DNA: TGTGCCAGCAGCCCCAATCGGGTAGAGGATGAGCAGTTCTTC.